These 4 T cell receptor beta chains came from one sample sequenced in a study of PD-1 blockade in classical Hodgkin lymphoma. Time point in this sample: cycle 4 day 1 (C4D1), after more than five weeks of nivolumab. Every patient relapsed after autologous stem cell transplantation, and brentuximab vedotin exposure varied. TCRdb keeps only in-frame clones here, not all; method: immunoSEQ multiplex PCR. Here the sample spans 96,000 or so clones, about 93% being singletons. Sequenced material: peripheral blood mononuclear cells (PBMCs), taken before the fourth cycle of nivolumab. The receptor source for this set is a human donor with classical Hodgkin lymphoma.

J is TRBJ2-5 and V is TRBV18, with 7 bases aligning to TRBD1. V lost 4 bases and J lost 4; bases outside the gene matches: 3. The CDR3 is made up of 13 amino acids. Germline-derived CDR1 and CDR2 are KGHSH and LQKENI. The CDR3 DNA sequence: TGTGCCAGCTCACTTCCAGGGGGAGAGACCCAGTACTTC. Protein sequence: CASSLPGGETQYF.

The chain has TRBV5-1 and TRBJ1-2; the match to TRBD1 covers 7 bases. The CDR3 covers 15 residues. With 1 base clipped from V and 2 bases from J, the junction kept 5 bases outside the gene matches. Germline values: CDR1 SGHRS, CDR2 YFSETQ. Written as DNA, the CDR3 is TGCGCCAGCAGCTTGAACAGGGGTGGAAACTATGGCTACACCTTC. The encoded protein is CASSLNRGGNYGYTF.

The chain is built from TRBV5-6 and TRBJ1-1; 11 nucleotides align to TRBD1. This CDR3 is built from 13 residues. After removal of 5 bases from V and 6 bases from J, the junction contained 3 bases not matched to a gene. Germline lookup yields CDR1 SGHDT and CDR2 YYEEEE. The CDR3 region has the DNA TGTGCCAGCAGTGGGGACAGGGGGGCTGAAGCTTTCTTT. Its translation: CASSGDRGAEAFF.

The chain joins TRBV14 to TRBJ2-7; the match to TRBD1 covers 7 bases. The trim removed 3 bases at V and 0 bases at J, leaving 5 bases unmatched. Per germline, CDR1 SGHDN and CDR2 FVKESK. The CDR3 loop spans 15 amino acids. The CDR3 sequence is CASSQQTGLSYEQYF. The CDR3 region has the DNA TGTGCCAGCAGCCAGCAGACAGGGCTCTCCTACGAGCAGTACTTC.